The 17 T cell receptor beta chains presented below share a single source sample, sequenced in a study of blood T cell repertoires in COVID-19. Sequenced by immunoSEQ multiplex PCR; TCRdb stores in-frame clones only, minus some. The sample has around 300,000 clones; 88% are singletons. Specimen: PBMCs or T cells enriched from blood (not recorded which). Receptors originate from a woman aged 50 to 60 who had recovered from COVID-19.

The rearrangement joins TRBV28 to TRBJ2-1; 12 nucleotides line up with TRBD2. V shed 8 bases and J 9 bases; nucleotides not matched to a gene: 11. Germline V gene sequence: CDR1 MDHEN, CDR2 SYDVKM. The CDR3 extends over 15 amino acids. The CDR3 protein is CASGKTSGRAGEQFF. The CDR3 nucleotides are TGTGCCAGCGGAAAGACTAGCGGGAGAGCGGGTGAGCAGTTCTTC. Variable domain in full (rest from reference TRBV28 and TRBJ2-1): DVKVTQSSRYLVKRTGEKVFLECVQDMDHENMFWYRQDPGLGLRLIYFSYDVKMKEKGDIPEGYSVSREKKERFSLILESASTNQTSMYLCASGKTSGRAGEQFFGPGTRLTVL.

This clone was recorded only once. The J gene is TRBJ2-5, the V gene TRBV11-2; 15 bases line up with TRBD2. Germline CDR1 reads SGHAT; CDR2 reads FQNNGV. The CDR3 loop spans 17 amino acids. Trimming cost V 0 bases and J 6 bases; bases outside gene matches: 5. CDR3 loop: CASSLERTSGRGKTQYF. The CDR3 coding sequence is TGTGCCAGCAGCTTAGAGCGGACTAGCGGGAGGGGGAAGACCCAGTACTTC.

J is TRBJ2-3 and V is TRBV27, with 7 bases that match TRBD2. Germline V gene lookup returns CDR1 MNHEY and CDR2 SMNVEV (reference sequence). This CDR3 comprises 14 residues. V lost 5 bases and J lost 4; bases outside the gene matches: 6. The CDR3 nucleotides read TGTGCCAGCAGTCCACGACTAGCAGCAGATACGCAGTATTTT. Protein sequence: CASSPRLAADTQYF.

The chain is built from TRBV11-3 and TRBJ2-7, with D perhaps TRBD2 (5 bases). Trimming left V 0 bases short and J 0 bases short, with 6 bases between. CDR1 and CDR2 (germline): SGHNT, YENEEA. This CDR3 is built from 14 residues. CDR3 DNA sequence: TGTGCCAGCAGCTTAGAGGGGAGCTCCTACGAGCAGTACTTC. The encoded protein is CASSLEGSSYEQYF.

This rearrangement joins TRBV6-2 or TRBV6-3 to TRBJ1-5; D gene uncertain. The germline V gene has CDR1 MNHEY and CDR2 SVGEGT. The length of the CDR3 is 15 residues. Trimming took off 6 bases at V and 3 bases at J, with 15 bases between the two ends. CDR3 region: CASSPHSADNQPQHF. DNA for the CDR3: TGTGCCAGCAGCCCACACAGTGCCGACAATCAGCCCCAGCATTTT.

This chain connects TRBV19 to TRBJ2-1; D not certain. The CDR3 loop spans 12 amino acids. The germline V and J ends were trimmed by 5 bases and 12 bases, with 14 bases remaining between them. Germline lookup yields CDR1 LNHDA and CDR2 SQIVND (reference sequence). The CDR3, as DNA: TGTGCCAGTAGTCCCGATGGGCCCAGGCAGTTCTTC. Translated: CASSPDGPRQFF.

The sample holds one count of this clone. The V and J genes are TRBV6-5 and TRBJ1-5, with 8 bases lining up with TRBD1. CDR3 size: 15 residues. V lost 6 bases, J lost 3 bases, and 7 bases stayed unmatched. Germline assignment: CDR1 MNHEY and CDR2 SVGAGI. CDR3 nucleotide sequence: TGTGCCAGCAGGCTTACAGGGGGTTACAATCAGCCCCAGCATTTT. Translation: CASRLTGGYNQPQHF.

This clone was counted a few times. The rearrangement links TRBV6-7 to TRBJ1-6; TRBD1 is a possible D gene (5 bases). TRBV6-7 is given ORF status, its function remaining uncertain. Trimming took off 2 bases at V and 8 bases at J, with 10 bases between the two ends. The CDR3 consists of 14 residues. The CDR3 sequence is CASSYHRSDSPLHF. For the CDR3, the DNA is TGTGCCAGCAGTTACCACAGGAGTGATTCACCCCTCCACTTT.

The CDR3: CASRGEGVPTGELFF. Here the CDR3 DNA reads TGTGCCAGCAGGGGGGAGGGAGTACCCACCGGGGAGCTGTTTTTT. The rearrangement links TRBV2 to TRBJ2-2; TRBD2 aligns across 7 bases. Trimming at V came to 6 bases and at J to 4 bases, leaving 8 bases not matched to a gene. This CDR3 comprises 15 residues. CDR1 and CDR2 from the germline V gene are SNHLY and FYNNEI.

The chain recombines TRBV7-9 with TRBJ2-3; 7 bases map to TRBD2. V lost 1 base and J lost 6; bases outside the gene matches: 1. Germline V gene lookup returns CDR1 SEHNR and CDR2 FQNEAQ (reference sequence). The CDR3 consists of 13 residues. CDR3 bases: TGTGCCAGCAGCTTAGGCGGGAGTGATACGCAGTATTTT. It specifies CASSLGGSDTQYF.

This chain joins TRBV19 and TRBJ2-3; 8 nucleotides align to TRBD2. V was pared by 2 bases and J by 5 bases, with 0 bases of the junction left unmatched. Germline CDR1 and CDR2: LNHDA and SQIVND (reference sequence). The length of the CDR3 is 13 residues. The DNA for the CDR3 is TGTGCCAGTAGTATACTAGCGGGAGATACGCAGTATTTT. Protein product: CASSILAGDTQYF.

This chain links TRBV5-1 with TRBJ2-3, with 13 bases lining up with TRBD2. From germline, CDR1 is SGHRS and CDR2 YFSETQ. The CDR3 runs to 14 residues. With 7 bases clipped from V and 2 bases from J, the junction kept 1 base outside the gene matches. The CDR3 nucleotides read TGCGCCAGCGGGACTAGCGGGAACACAGATACGCAGTATTTT. As protein: CASGTSGNTDTQYF.

This chain connects TRBV4-1 to TRBJ2-1, with 10 bases fitting TRBD2. The germline CDR1 and CDR2 sequences are MGHRA and YSYEKL. The CDR3 spans 16 residues. J gave up 5 bases and V 4 bases, and 8 bases lay outside the gene matches. In nucleotides, the CDR3 is TGCGCCAGCAGCCTTGAACCGGGACTAGCGAACAATGAGCAGTTCTTC. Protein: CASSLEPGLANNEQFF.

The gene calls are TRBV9 and TRBJ2-5; TRBD2 matches 10 bases. The CDR3 covers 15 residues. The V and J ends lost 3 bases and 5 bases, in that order; junction bases with no gene match: 7. The V gene's germline CDR1 is SGDLS and CDR2 YYNGEE. The CDR3 DNA reads TGTGCCAGCAGCGCCGCCGGGACTAGCGCGGAGACCCAGTACTTC. Protein product: CASSAAGTSAETQYF.

This rearrangement joins TRBV6-4 to TRBJ2-5; D not certain. Germline V gene data show CDR1 as MRHNA and CDR2 as SNTAGT. CDR3 size: 11 residues. V lost 11 bases, J lost 5 bases, and 12 bases lay in between. The CDR3 region has the DNA TGTGCCGTCCAGGCCTCGGAGACCCAGTACTTC. Translation: CAVQASETQYF.

The V call is TRBV28, the J call TRBJ2-3; 7 bases match TRBD2. The CDR3 extends over 16 amino acids. The germline gives CDR1 MDHEN, CDR2 SYDVKM. V trimming: 4 bases; J trimming: 1 base; junction bases outside the gene matches: 8. The CDR3 nucleotides are TGTGCCAGCAGTTGGGAGACTAGCCGACGCACAGATACGCAGTATTTT. Translating it yields CASSWETSRRTDTQYF.

This clone was seen a handful of times. The gene calls are TRBV3-1 (or the pseudogene TRBV3-2) and TRBJ1-1; 7 nucleotides agree with TRBD1. The CDR3 is 15 amino acids. Germline trimming cut 2 bases from V and 0 bases from J; bases unmatched to any gene: 3. Germline V gene data show CDR1 as LGHDT and CDR2 as YNNKEL (reference sequence). CDR3 nucleotides: TGTGCCAGCAGCCAAAGGGGACAGTTGAACACTGAAGCTTTCTTT. Translation gives CASSQRGQLNTEAFF.